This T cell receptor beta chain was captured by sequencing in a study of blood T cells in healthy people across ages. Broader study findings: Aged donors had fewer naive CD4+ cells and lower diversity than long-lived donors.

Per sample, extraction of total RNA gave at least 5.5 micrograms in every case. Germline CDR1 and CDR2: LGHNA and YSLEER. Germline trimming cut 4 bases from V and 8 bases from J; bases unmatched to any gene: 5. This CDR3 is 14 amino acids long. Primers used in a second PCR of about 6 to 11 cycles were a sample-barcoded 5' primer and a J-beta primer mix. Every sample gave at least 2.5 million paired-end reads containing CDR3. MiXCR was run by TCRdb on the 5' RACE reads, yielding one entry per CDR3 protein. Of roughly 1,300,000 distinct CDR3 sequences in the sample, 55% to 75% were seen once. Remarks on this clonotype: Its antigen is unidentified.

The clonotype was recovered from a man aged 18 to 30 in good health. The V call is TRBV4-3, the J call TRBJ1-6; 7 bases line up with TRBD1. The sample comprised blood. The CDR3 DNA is TGCGCCAGCAGCCCCGACAGGGAATATTCACCCCTCCACTTT. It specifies CASSPDREYSPLHF.